This TCR beta chain was sequenced for a study of tumor-infiltrating lymphocytes in primary liver carcinoma. General study results and limits: Compared with blood, tumor repertoires held significantly more in their top 250 clones.

Using a constant-region primer together with ProtoScript II reverse transcriptase, TCR beta cDNA was made from around 500 ng of total RNA. Sequencing libraries for TCR beta derived from three nested multiplex PCR rounds that used slightly modified ARM-PCR. Use of TRBV1-TRBV30 forward primers with a C-beta reverse primer characterized the first two PCR rounds, which lasted around 9 cycles each. TCRdb re-called the multiplex PCR reads with MiXCR, one entry per CDR3 protein. The repertoire holds 99,000 or so distinct CDR3 sequences, roughly 80% seen once, with 15% to 25% in the top ten. Germline loops: CDR1 SGHAT, CDR2 FQNNGV. This CDR3 spans 15 amino acids. This clonotype was observed once. As yet, its antigen is unknown. The tissue used was unsorted bulk material of about 19-30 mg. RNA and DNA were co-extracted from it with the AllPrep DNA/RNA mini kit. Five separate regions per tumor were sampled. Over 80% viable tumor cells were present in every tumor sample.

The source is a man aged 35 to 55 with primary liver carcinoma and hepatitis B virus infection. The sequenced sample consisted of liver tumor tissue from sampling region 3. The subset here: tumor region T3, left-lateral pole. The V and J genes are TRBV11-2 and TRBJ2-6, with D perhaps matching TRBD2 (5 bases). The CDR3 region has the DNA TGTGTCACCCAGCGGCCGCGCACTGTGGCCAACGTCCTGACTTTC. Its protein is CVTQRPRTVANVLTF.